Given below is one T cell receptor (beta chain) in context. Its target antigen remains unknown. The sample holds no much larger clone one base away, and base qualities are not on file. The time point tag for this specimen amounts to: week 5, during vaccination. Each vaccine dose was 300 ug of a 20-mer mutant IDH1 peptide in Montanide, given subcutaneously with topical imiquimod. The donors had newly diagnosed IDH1-mutant astrocytomas of WHO grade 3 or 4 that showed loss of nuclear ATRX. The samples were drawn from NOA16, a multicentre, single-arm, open-label phase I trial in Germany that tested a mutant IDH1 peptide vaccine in humans for the first time. Genomic DNA for TCRB sequencing was extracted from EDTA blood using the DNeasy Blood and Tissue Kit. The data stem from a study of a mutant IDH1 vaccine in newly diagnosed glioma (dated by TCRdb to 2020 to 2023). Notes on the research overall: Across visits V03 through V10, patients got a total of eight vaccinations, given in weeks 1, 3, 5, 7, 11, 15, 19 and 23. Before enrollment, most patients had been given radiochemotherapy with temozolomide as standard therapy, while the rest had received either radiotherapy alone or temozolomide alone. Six visits were used for peripheral blood collection: V03 (baseline), V05, V07, V10, V12 and V13. For exploratory analyses, approximately 23 treated patients had longitudinal TCRB deep sequencing done wherever samples were available. Vaccination began 4-6 weeks after radiotherapy alone, or alongside temozolomide cycles in the chemotherapy-containing groups. Of the 30 or so patients who were treated, around 62% were male and about 40% were female, and the mean age was about 40 years. General study outcomes and caveats: Changes in the top peripheral T cell clonotypes picked up by TCRB sequencing did not appear to be linked to pseudoprogression. Selection of PBMC samples for TCRB deep sequencing was based on availability. According to the authors, sample limitations meant that analyses of patient blood samples could not be reproduced. Immune responses induced by the vaccine were seen in 90% to 95% of patients across multiple MHC alleles.

Including the terminal cysteine and phenylalanine, the CDR3 comprises 15 residues. The kept DNA is CDR3 alone, 45 bases in frame from the first base. From a lookup of the germline V gene (reference sequence), CDR1 and CDR2 are SSHAT and FNYEAQ. After removal of 6 bases from V and 6 bases from J, the junction retains 6 bases not matched to a gene. The library relied on the immunoSEQ multiplex PCR assay. Rearranged TCR beta chain sequences were amplified using the hsTCRB Kit according to the manufacturer's protocol. TCRB libraries were sequenced on an Illumina MiSeq. As for the authors' bioinformatics: The kit vendor's proprietary platform handled demultiplexing, trimming and gene mapping. TCRdb provides this immuneACCESS table in a form limited to in-frame rearrangements. Some clones are lacking; in checked studies, under half of them reflect an unresolved V gene, and why the rest are absent is not known. V, J and clone size reflect that table, while D and trimming were determined from the DNA. This sample has 30,000 to 40,000 clones in its table, and 80% to 90% of those were observed once. 9.5% to 13% of the sample goes to the ten largest clones.

Material: PBMCs, obtained from a glioma patient whose treatment included an IDH1 peptide vaccine. The V and J genes are TRBV7-7 and TRBJ2-2, and TRBD1 matches 11 of the central bases. The TCR sequence derives from a man over 45 with glioma. This receptor has the CDR3 CASSPGQGVAGELFF. The sequenced DNA is TGTGCCAGCAGTCCGGGACAGGGGGTCGCCGGGGAGCTGTTTTTT.